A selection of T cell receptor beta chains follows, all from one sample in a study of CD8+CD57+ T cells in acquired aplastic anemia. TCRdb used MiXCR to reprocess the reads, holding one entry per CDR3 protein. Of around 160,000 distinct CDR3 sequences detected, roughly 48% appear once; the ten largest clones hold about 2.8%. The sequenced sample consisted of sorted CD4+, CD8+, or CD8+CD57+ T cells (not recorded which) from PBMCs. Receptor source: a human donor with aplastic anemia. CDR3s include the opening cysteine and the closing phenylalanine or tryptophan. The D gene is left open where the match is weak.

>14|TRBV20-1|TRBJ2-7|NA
CSAREGSSSYEQYF
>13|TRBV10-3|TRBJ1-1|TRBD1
CAIRDSMNTEAFF
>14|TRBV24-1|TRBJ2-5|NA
CATSDSRGVGAQYF
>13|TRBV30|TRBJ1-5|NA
CAWSDGGIQPQHF
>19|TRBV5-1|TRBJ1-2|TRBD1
CASSLDTGTGATSNYGYTF
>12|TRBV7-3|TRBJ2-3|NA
CASSSSPDTQYF
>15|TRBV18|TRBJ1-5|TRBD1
CASSPPTGNNQPQHF
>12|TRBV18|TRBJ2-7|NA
CASSSRSYEQYF
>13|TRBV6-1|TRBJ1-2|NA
CASSETGRYGYTF
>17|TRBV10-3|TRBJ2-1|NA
CAISESMRLESYNEQFF